This T cell receptor beta chain was documented in a study of T cell repertoires in cytomegalovirus infection. Study summary: Recently identified HLA-C-restricted CMV epitopes and well-studied HLA-B-restricted CMV epitopes were used by the study. From public TCR beta signatures came an indication of both CMV infection and matching HLA type.

V lost 6 bases to trimming and J lost 3 bases, with 11 bases between them. This CDR3 has 14 amino acids. Germline V gene data show CDR1 as MNHEY and CDR2 as SMNVEV (reference sequence). TCRdb re-analysed the reads in MiXCR, keeping a single row per CDR3 protein. The sample yields 800,000 to 950,000 distinct CDR3 sequences, 32% seen once. This clonotype was seen only a few times. Antigen specificity is unknown. General study results and limits: Cumulated frequencies of public TCR beta families served to identify carriers of CMV plus the relevant HLA. HLA-C-restricted TCR beta clonotypes specific for CMV led the ex vivo response.

The chain uses TRBV27 and TRBJ2-2; D ambiguous. The sample here was cultured CD8+ T cells from PBMCs, taken from culture after CMV antigen stimulation. This TCR was sampled from a human donor in good health (CMV status not recorded). Some clones in this sample may be carry-over from other donors' samples. The CDR3 is CASSPVWDTGELFF. The CDR3 DNA is TGTGCCAGCAGCCCCGTTTGGGACACCGGGGAGCTGTTTTTT.